The T cell receptor (beta chain) described here comes from a study of blood T cell repertoires in COVID-19. About the study: Samples of COVID-19 (acute and convalescent) were obtained from the United States, Italy and Spain. Sources were T cells, B-cell-depleted T cells, or PBMCs; the material itself was cDNA or gDNA.

In germline, CDR1 is MDHEN, CDR2 SYDVKM. The CDR3 runs 15 residues. V dropped 5 bases and J dropped 4 bases, with 14 bases sitting between them. Authors' data handling: The assay estimated nucleated cells by amplifying reference gene primers. Clones were read by immunoSEQ multiplex PCR, and TCRdb kept only the in-frame ones, dropping some. The DNA gave D and trimming, while V, J and clone size come from that table. The repertoire holds around 270,000 clones, with 80% to 90% as singletons. This TCR came from a woman aged 50 to 60 with acute or convalescent COVID-19. The specimen was peripheral blood. V is TRBV28 and J is TRBJ2-2; D ambiguous. CDR3: CASSPGPGSTGELFF. Here the CDR3 DNA reads TGTGCCAGCAGTCCTGGTCCGGGTAGCACCGGGGAGCTGTTTTTT.